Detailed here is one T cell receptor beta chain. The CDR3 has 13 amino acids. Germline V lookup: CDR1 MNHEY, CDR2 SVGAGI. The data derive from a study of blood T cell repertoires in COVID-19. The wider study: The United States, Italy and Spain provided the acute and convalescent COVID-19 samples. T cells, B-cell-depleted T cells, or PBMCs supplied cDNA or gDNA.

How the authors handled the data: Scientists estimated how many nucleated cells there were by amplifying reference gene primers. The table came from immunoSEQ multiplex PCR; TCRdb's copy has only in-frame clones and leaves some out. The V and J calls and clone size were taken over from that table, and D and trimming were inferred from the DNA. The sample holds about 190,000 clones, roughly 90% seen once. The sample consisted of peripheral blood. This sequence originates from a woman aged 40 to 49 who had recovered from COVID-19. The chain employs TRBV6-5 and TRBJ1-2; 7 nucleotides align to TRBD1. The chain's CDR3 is CITSGGYGYGYTF. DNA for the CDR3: TGTATCACCTCAGGGGGATATGGCTATGGCTACACCTTC.